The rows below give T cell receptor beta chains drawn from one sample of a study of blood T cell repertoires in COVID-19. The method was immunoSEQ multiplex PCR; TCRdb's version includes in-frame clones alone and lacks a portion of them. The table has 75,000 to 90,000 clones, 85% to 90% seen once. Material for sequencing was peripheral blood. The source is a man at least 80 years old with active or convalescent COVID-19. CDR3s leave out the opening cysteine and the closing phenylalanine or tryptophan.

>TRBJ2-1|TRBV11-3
ASSSTGGAYEQF
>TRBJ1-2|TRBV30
AWSLKRDGYT
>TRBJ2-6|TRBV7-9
ASSFEGPGANVLT
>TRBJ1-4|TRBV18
ASSPPEGVSGKLF
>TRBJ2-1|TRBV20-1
SARDDRNLF
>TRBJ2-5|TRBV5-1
ASSLLGVAGVGQETQY
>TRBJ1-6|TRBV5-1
ASSSEYPDSPLH
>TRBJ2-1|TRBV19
ASSIGTARAYNEQF
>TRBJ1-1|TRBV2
ASNDPVDRVGGTEAF
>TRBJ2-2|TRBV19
ASSQAPGELF
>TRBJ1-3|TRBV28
ASNWGGSSGNTIY
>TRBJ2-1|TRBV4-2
ASSQVGVTAMSHEQF
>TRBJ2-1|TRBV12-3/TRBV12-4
ASVWSSYNEQF
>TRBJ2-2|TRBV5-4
ASSPGTVNTGELF
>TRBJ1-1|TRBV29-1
SVDRGNTEAF
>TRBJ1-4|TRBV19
ASSIVGGEKEKLF
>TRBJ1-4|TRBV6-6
ASSYSTGTNEKLF
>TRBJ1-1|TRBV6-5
ASSKTDLTEAF
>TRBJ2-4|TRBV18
ASSQLPLAGGLYVNIQY
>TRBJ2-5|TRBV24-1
ATRGGQETQY
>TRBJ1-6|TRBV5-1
ASSLGKAGSPLH
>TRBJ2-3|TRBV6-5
ASSPQAFITDTQY
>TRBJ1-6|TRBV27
ASSHGQGDYYNSPLH
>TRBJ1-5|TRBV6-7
ASSDREWPNQPQH
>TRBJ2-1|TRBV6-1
ASSGVRGLAGEFEQF
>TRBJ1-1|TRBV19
ASSIGGGANTEAF
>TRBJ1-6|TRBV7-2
ASSRDYNSPLH
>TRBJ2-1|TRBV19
ASSRIDRGNEQF
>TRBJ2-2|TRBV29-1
SVVKGSANTGELF
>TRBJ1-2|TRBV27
ASRLGTGFYGYT
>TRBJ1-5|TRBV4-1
ASSQDRGNQPQH
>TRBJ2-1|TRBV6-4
ASSSSGSSYNEQF
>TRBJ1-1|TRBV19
ASSIGTENTEAF
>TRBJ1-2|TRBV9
ASSVDRGYGYT
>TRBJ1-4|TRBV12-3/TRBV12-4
ASGETGNEKLF
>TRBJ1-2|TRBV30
AWSVGHEVYGYT
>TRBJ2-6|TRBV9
ASSYGRQGRARPGANVLT
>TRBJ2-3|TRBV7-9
ASRRAGEADTQY
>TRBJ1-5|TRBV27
ASRPHSSNQPQH
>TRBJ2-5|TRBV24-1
ATSDSLAEETQY
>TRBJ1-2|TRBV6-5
ASVTANYGYT
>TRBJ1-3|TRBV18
ASSPSGQDSGNTIY
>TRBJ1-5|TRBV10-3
AISLIEQGIGNQPQH
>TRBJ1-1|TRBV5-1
ATRRDNTEAF
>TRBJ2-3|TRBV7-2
ASSLSGAYPTFLY